Below are 23 T cell receptor beta chains sequenced from a single sample in a study of blood T cell repertoires in COVID-19. Clones were read by immunoSEQ multiplex PCR, and TCRdb kept only the in-frame ones, dropping some. Here the sample spans tens of thousands of clones, approximately 83% being singletons. Sequencing used peripheral blood. These receptors originate from a man aged 55 to 70 with acute or convalescent COVID-19.

This chain links TRBV12-3 or TRBV12-4 with TRBJ1-6; no clear D gene. V was trimmed by 8 bases and J by 0 bases, leaving 5 bases between them. CDR3 length: 13 amino acids. CDR3 sequence: CASGSSYNSPLHF. The CDR3 DNA is TGTGCCAGCGGGAGCTCCTATAATTCACCCCTCCACTTT.

The chain recombines TRBV30 with TRBJ2-7; D perhaps matches TRBD1 (6 bases). V dropped 4 bases and J dropped 0 bases, with 7 bases sitting between them. CDR1 and CDR2 (germline): GTSNPN, SVGIG (reference sequence). The CDR3 extends over 12 amino acids. CDR3 coding DNA: TGTGCCTGGAACAGGGCCTCCTACGAGCAGTACTTC. This encodes CAWNRASYEQYF.

The CDR3 DNA follows: TGTGCCAGCAGCTACGGACAGGGGGGAGAGACCCAGTACTTC. Protein: CASSYGQGGETQYF. The V and J genes are TRBV5-6 and TRBJ2-5; 10 nucleotides line up with TRBD1. The V gene end was trimmed by 3 bases and the J gene end by 4 bases; junction bases not matched to a gene: 3. CDR3 length: 14 amino acids. From germline, CDR1 is SGHDT and CDR2 YYEEEE.

This clone was seen only a few times. This chain links TRBV20-1 with TRBJ1-2, with no clear D. The length of the CDR3 is 10 residues. CDR1 is DFQATT, CDR2 SNEGSKA, per germline (reference sequence). V lost 6 bases and J 8 bases, leaving 10 bases between the germline ends. CDR3 loop: CSAHFLGYTF. In DNA form, the CDR3 reads TGCAGTGCCCACTTTTTGGGCTACACCTTC.

J is TRBJ2-5 and V is TRBV7-9; weak D call: TRBD2 (7 bases). V shed 7 bases and J shed 5 bases, with 17 bases lying between them. The CDR3 is 14 amino acids. Germline assignment: CDR1 SEHNR and CDR2 FQNEAQ (reference sequence). The chain's CDR3 is CASNVGGVWETQYF. The CDR3 nucleotides are TGTGCCAGCAACGTAGGGGGGGTCTGGGAGACCCAGTACTTC.

V gene TRBV5-4 combines with J gene TRBJ2-2; D is unclear. The length of the CDR3 is 14 residues. Per the germline V gene, CDR1 is SGHNT and CDR2 is YYREEE (reference sequence). The V and J ends lost 0 bases and 5 bases respectively, with 8 bases between them. CDR3 in DNA: TGTGCCAGCAGCTTGGCTCGGCGGACCGGGGAGCTGTTTTTT. Encoded protein: CASSLARRTGELFF.

This clone was picked up one time. The chain uses TRBV14 and TRBJ2-1; 9 bases are shared with TRBD1. Trimming removed 5 bases from V and 9 bases from J; junction bases left unmatched: 5. Germline V gene sequence: CDR1 SGHDN, CDR2 FVKESK. This CDR3 has 13 residues. The CDR3 sequence: CASSSTGGGEQFF. DNA of the CDR3: TGTGCCAGCAGCTCGACAGGGGGTGGTGAGCAGTTCTTC. The whole variable domain, filled in from reference TRBV14 and TRBJ2-1, reads EAGVTQFPSHSVIEKGQTVTLRCDPISGHDNLYWYRRVMGKEIKFLLHFVKESKQDESGMPNNRFLAERTGGTYSTLKVQPAELEDSGVYFCASSSTGGGEQFFGPGTRLTVL.

This clone has only one observation. One end of the junction does not line up with germline, which may come from a read error. The chain recombines TRBV7-2 with TRBJ1-3; D may be TRBD1 (5 bases). Germline-derived CDR1 and CDR2 are SGHTA and FQGNSA. The CDR3 is made up of 13 amino acids. For the CDR3, the DNA is TGTGCCAGCAGCTTAAGGGGTGGACACACCATATATTTT. It translates to CASSLRGGHTIYF.

The chain links TRBV7-3 to TRBJ2-3, with D perhaps TRBD1 (5 bases). The CDR3 contains 15 residues. Germline V CDR1 and CDR2: SGHTA, FQGTGA. Trimming took off 5 bases at V and 1 base at J, with 13 bases between the two ends. The CDR3 here is CASSPRRGGTDTQYF. The DNA of the CDR3 is TGTGCCAGCAGCCCCCGTAGGGGCGGCACAGATACGCAGTATTTT.

The chain is built from TRBV7-6 and TRBJ2-3; D is possibly TRBD2 (5 bases). CDR1 and CDR2 from the germline V gene are SGHVS and FNYEAQ. V lost 11 bases and J 1 base, leaving 10 bases between the germline ends. This CDR3 is 12 amino acids long. CDR3: CAQEEGTDTQYF. CDR3 in DNA: TGTGCCCAAGAGGAGGGCACAGATACGCAGTATTTT.

This chain uses TRBV7-3 with TRBJ1-6; D ambiguous. Between the trimmed V and J ends, which lost 4 bases and 9 bases, there was a span of 10 bases. The CDR3 is made up of 13 amino acids. Germline loops: CDR1 SGHTA, CDR2 FQGTGA. The CDR3 spells CASSSRGGSPLHF. The CDR3 DNA follows: TGTGCCAGCAGCTCTCGGGGAGGTTCACCCCTCCACTTT.

The gene calls are TRBV2 and TRBJ2-3; 11 bases are a match to TRBD2. J lost 6 bases, V lost 6 bases, and 5 bases had no gene match. Germline CDR1 reads SNHLY; CDR2 reads FYNNEI. There are 14 residues in the CDR3. The DNA of the CDR3 is TGTGCCAGCAGGCTACTAGCGGGAGTGGATACGCAGTATTTT. As protein: CASRLLAGVDTQYF.

V gene TRBV5-1 combines with J gene TRBJ1-2; perhaps TRBD1 as D (5 bases). Germline V CDR1 and CDR2: SGHRS, YFSETQ. V was trimmed by 0 bases and J by 8 bases, leaving 11 bases between them. This CDR3 spans 13 amino acids. CDR3 DNA: TGCGCCAGCAGCTTGGCGTCAGGGCGGGGCTACACCTTC. Its translation: CASSLASGRGYTF.

The chain couples TRBV29-1 to TRBJ2-1; 10 nucleotides agree with TRBD1. There are 14 residues in the CDR3. V was clipped by 6 bases and J by 3 bases; unmatched bases: 5. Per germline, CDR1 SQVTM and CDR2 ANQGSEA. The CDR3 bases are TGCAGCGTGCGGACAGGGGGTTACTACAATGAGCAGTTCTTC. Amino acids: CSVRTGGYYNEQFF.

V gene TRBV3-1 (or the pseudogene TRBV3-2) combines with J gene TRBJ1-5, with 11 nucleotides matching TRBD1. J lost 3 bases, V lost 3 bases, and 4 bases had no gene match. The germline gives CDR1 LGHDT, CDR2 YNNKEL (reference sequence). There are 16 residues in the CDR3. CDR3 sequence (DNA): TGTGCCAGCAGCCAGGGGACAGGGGGGGCCAATCAGCCCCAGCATTTT. This sequence encodes CASSQGTGGANQPQHF.

This CDR3 is CAWSPGGASQPQHF. The DNA for the CDR3 is TGTGCCTGGAGCCCCGGGGGGGCGAGTCAGCCCCAGCATTTT. This chain links TRBV30 with TRBJ1-5; tentatively, D is TRBD1 (6 bases). Germline assignment: CDR1 GTSNPN and CDR2 SVGIG (reference sequence). The CDR3 spans 14 residues. Trimming cost V 3 bases and J 6 bases, with 15 bases left between them.

The chain recombines TRBV5-5 with TRBJ2-3, with a tentative D call TRBD1 (6 bases). The CDR3 is 15 amino acids. The germline V gene has CDR1 SGHKS and CDR2 YYEKEE (reference sequence). V lost 0 bases to trimming and J lost 1 base, with 9 bases between them. CDR3 region: CASSLGPGGTDTQYF. In nucleotides, the CDR3 is TGTGCCAGCAGCTTGGGCCCAGGGGGCACAGATACGCAGTATTTT. The whole variable domain, filled in from reference TRBV5-5 and TRBJ2-3, reads DAGVTQSPTHLIKTRGQQVTLRCSPISGHKSVSWYQQVLGQGPQFIFQYYEKEERGRGNFPDRFSARQFPNYSSELNVNALLLGDSALYLCASSLGPGGTDTQYFGPGTRLTVL.

The V and J genes are TRBV24-1 and TRBJ2-3; 12 bases are shared with TRBD2. There are 14 residues in the CDR3. CDR1 KGHDR and CDR2 SFDVKD come from the germline V gene. J gave up 14 bases and V 0 bases, and 5 bases lay outside the gene matches. CDR3 region: CATSDLTSGGPMYF. CDR3 nucleotides: TGTGCCACCAGTGATTTGACTAGCGGGGGGCCGATGTATTTT.

This chain links TRBV2 with TRBJ2-3; D perhaps matches TRBD2 (6 bases). Per the germline V gene, CDR1 is SNHLY and CDR2 is FYNNEI. This CDR3 has 16 residues. The V end was cut by 5 bases, the J end by 0 bases, with 15 bases between. CDR3 bases: TGTGCCAGCAGTTTCCTCGGGGGAAGTAGCACAGATACGCAGTATTTT. It specifies CASSFLGGSSTDTQYF.

The V gene is TRBV6-1, the J gene TRBJ1-3, with D perhaps matching TRBD1 (5 bases). The germline CDR1 and CDR2 sequences are MNHNS and SASEGT. The CDR3 extends over 15 amino acids. V was clipped by 3 bases and J by 2 bases, with 11 bases between them. The CDR3 here is CASSDNQGTGNTIYF. The DNA of the CDR3 is TGTGCCAGCAGTGACAACCAGGGTACTGGAAACACCATATATTTT.

The V call is TRBV5-1, the J call TRBJ2-7; the D is unclear. The CDR3 spans 17 residues. In germline, CDR1 is SGHRS, CDR2 YFSETQ. Between the trimmed V and J ends, which lost 0 bases and 0 bases, there was a span of 16 bases. The CDR3 loop reads CASSLGLGGPSSYEQYF. The CDR3, as DNA: TGCGCCAGCAGCTTGGGCCTTGGTGGGCCGAGCTCCTACGAGCAGTACTTC.

This clone was recorded only once. The V gene is TRBV11-2, the J gene TRBJ1-3, with 7 nucleotides matching TRBD1. The ends lost 1 base at V and 0 bases at J; junction bases unmatched: 3. Germline-derived CDR1 and CDR2 are SGHAT and FQNNGV. This CDR3 region has 16 residues. CDR3: CASSLGRGFSGNTIYF. CDR3 bases: TGTGCCAGCAGCTTAGGCAGGGGGTTCTCTGGAAACACCATATATTTT.

The chain employs TRBV7-2 and TRBJ1-1; maybe TRBD1 (6 bases). The CDR3 runs 13 residues. V dropped 5 bases and J dropped 4 bases, with 11 bases sitting between them. Germline V lookup: CDR1 SGHTA, CDR2 FQGNSA. The CDR3 nucleotides read TGTGCCAGCAGCCCTCGGACAGTCACTGAAGCTTTCTTT. Translated: CASSPRTVTEAFF.